This T cell receptor beta chain was observed in a study of early T cells in non-severe SARS-CoV-2 infection. This clonotype was detected ten times or more. The length of the CDR3 is 14 residues. Trimming took off 5 bases at V and 0 bases at J, with 13 bases between the two ends. The germline CDR1 and CDR2 sequences are SQVTM and ANQGSEA. Unique molecular identifier tags were affixed to discrete cDNA molecules. TCRdb re-called the 5' RACE reads with MiXCR, one entry per CDR3 protein. The table records tens of thousands of distinct CDR3 sequences, about 12% of them present only once. The material sequenced was whole blood. The source is an adult who was a healthcare worker with PCR-confirmed SARS-CoV-2 infection or an uninfected control (not recorded which). The chain joins TRBV29-1 to TRBJ1-1, with no clear D. The CDR3 spells CSVLKQMLNTEAFF. DNA of the CDR3: TGCAGCGTTCTCAAACAGATGTTGAACACTGAAGCTTTCTTT. The variable domain in full, completed from reference TRBV29-1 and TRBJ1-1, reads SAVISQKPSRDICQRGTSLTIQCQVDSQVTMMFWYRQQPGQSLTLIATANQGSEATYESGFVIDKFPISRPNLTFSTLTVSNMSPEDSSIYLCSVLKQMLNTEAFFGQGTRLTVV.